A single sample gave rise to the 24 T cell receptor beta chains below, sequenced in a study of shared clonotypes between healthy human individuals. This table comes from immunoSEQ multiplex PCR, and its TCRdb copy is limited to in-frame clones, with some not included. The data contain around 1,900,000 clones, 90% to 95% of them singletons. The naive CD8 population came from CD45RO-negative cells selected for CCR7, without terminally differentiated effector memory CD45RA+ cells. Sample: naive CD8+ T cells from PBMCs. These receptors all stem from a young man in good health. Some clones in this sample may be carry-over from other donors' samples.

The rearrangement uses TRBV19 and TRBJ2-7, with D maybe TRBD2 (6 bases). The germline gives CDR1 LNHDA, CDR2 SQIVND (reference sequence). V dropped 2 bases and J dropped 3 bases, with 14 bases sitting between them. This CDR3 spans 15 amino acids. The CDR3 region has the DNA TGTGCCAGTAGTATAAACGGTCAGGGAGGCTACGAGCAGTACTTC. It yields the protein CASSINGQGGYEQYF.

The V call is TRBV6-1, the J call TRBJ1-1, with D hard to call. The CDR3 sequence is 14 residues long. The V and J ends lost 7 bases and 4 bases respectively, with 16 bases between them. Germline-derived CDR1 and CDR2 are MNHNS and SASEGT. The CDR3 loop is CASIDGVDGTEAFF. CDR3 coding DNA: TGTGCCAGCATCGATGGGGTGGACGGCACTGAAGCTTTCTTT.

The chain combines TRBV27 with TRBJ2-7; perhaps TRBD1 as D (5 bases). There are 14 residues in the CDR3. V lost 6 bases and J lost 4, with 16 bases in between. In germline, CDR1 is MNHEY, CDR2 SMNVEV (reference sequence). The CDR3 region is CASRKGQGWYEQYF. In DNA form, the CDR3 reads TGTGCCAGCAGAAAAGGGCAGGGCTGGTACGAGCAGTACTTC.

This clone was observed once. The sample holds other DNA sequences that translate to the same CDR3. The chain joins TRBV27 to TRBJ2-2, with a weak D call TRBD1 (6 bases). Germline values: CDR1 MNHEY, CDR2 SMNVEV (reference sequence). CDR3 length: 14 residues. The V end lost 6 bases, the J end lost 1 base, and 9 bases lay between the germline ends. Written as DNA, the CDR3 is TGTGCCAGCAGCCCGACAGGGAACACCGGGGAGCTGTTTTTT. This translates into CASSPTGNTGELFF.

This clone appeared once. Other DNA sequences within the sample encode an identical CDR3. This chain uses TRBV14 with TRBJ2-1; no definite D call. Trimming removed 3 bases at V and 4 bases at J, with 4 bases between. The CDR3 extends over 12 amino acids. The V gene's germline CDR1 is SGHDN and CDR2 FVKESK. The CDR3 sequence: CASSQEYNEQFF. CDR3 coding DNA: TGTGCCAGCAGCCAGGAATACAATGAGCAGTTCTTC.

V usage is TRBV27 and J usage is TRBJ1-2; 8 bases match TRBD1. Germline CDR1 is MNHEY and CDR2 is SMNVEV (reference sequence). J gave up 0 bases and V 2 bases, and 11 bases lay outside the gene matches. This CDR3 region has 18 residues. The CDR3 sequence: CASSLRQGRKGSNYGYTF. The CDR3 DNA is TGTGCCAGCAGTTTACGACAGGGGCGAAAAGGTTCTAACTATGGCTACACCTTC.

The chain uses TRBV15 and TRBJ2-2; tentative D call: TRBD1 (6 bases). This CDR3 comprises 14 residues. Germline V CDR1 and CDR2: LNHNV, YYDKDF (reference sequence). The ends were cut back, 6 bases at V and 2 bases at J, with 10 bases in the middle. In DNA form, the CDR3 reads TGTGCCACCAGGGACAGATCTAACACCGGGGAGCTGTTTTTT. Its protein product is CATRDRSNTGELFF.

The J gene is TRBJ2-1, the V gene TRBV18; 8 positions match TRBD1. The CDR3 loop spans 13 amino acids. Trimming cost V 0 bases and J 10 bases; bases outside gene matches: 2. Germline assignment: CDR1 KGHSH and CDR2 LQKENI. The CDR3 DNA reads TGTGCCAGCTCACCACCGACAGGGGTCGAGCAGTTCTTC. This gives the protein CASSPPTGVEQFF.

This clone was seen more than once but under ten times. The chain is built from TRBV19 and TRBJ1-5, with 7 bases aligning to TRBD1. The CDR3 runs to 15 residues. V shed 5 bases, J shed 5 bases, and the junction held 9 bases outside the gene matches. The germline gives CDR1 LNHDA, CDR2 SQIVND (reference sequence). The CDR3 here is CASSLSGQIDQPQHF. The DNA for the CDR3 is TGTGCCAGTAGTCTATCGGGACAGATAGATCAGCCCCAGCATTTT.

The chain links TRBV21-1 to TRBJ2-7; TRBD1, as called in the table, went unchecked against the DNA. TRBV21-1 is given as a pseudogene. This CDR3 is built from 15 residues. CDR3 sequence reads: CASSKRRQGWMEQYF. The CDR3 coding sequence is TGTGCCAGCAGCAAACGACGACAGGGGTGGATGGAGCAGTACTTC.

The CDR3 sequence is CASSLEGVPADTQYF. The DNA of the CDR3 is TGCGCCAGCAGCTTGGAGGGCGTCCCGGCAGATACGCAGTATTTT. V gene TRBV5-1 combines with J gene TRBJ2-3; D is uncertain. The CDR3 runs 15 residues. Trimming removed 0 bases at V and 4 bases at J, with 12 bases between. CDR1 is SGHRS and CDR2 is YFSETQ in the germline V gene. Supplemented by reference TRBV5-1 and TRBJ2-3, the full variable domain reads KAGVTQTPRYLIKTRGQQVTLSCSPISGHRSVSWYQQTPGQGLQFLFEYFSETQRNKGNFPGRFSGRQFSNSRSEMNVSTLELGDSALYLCASSLEGVPADTQYFGPGTRLTVL.

The rearrangement links TRBV30 to TRBJ2-7; no reliable D call. Between the trimmed V and J ends, which lost 0 bases and 7 bases, there was a span of 13 bases. Germline V gene sequence: CDR1 GTSNPN, CDR2 SVGIG (reference sequence). There are 13 residues in the CDR3. For the CDR3, the DNA is TGTGCCTGGAGTGTACGAGCCCTGGGGGAGCAGTACTTC. This encodes CAWSVRALGEQYF.

The chain links TRBV7-9 to TRBJ2-1; a weak D match, TRBD2 (5 bases). The CDR3 is 15 amino acids. Looked up from germline, CDR1 is SEHNR and CDR2 is FQNEAQ (reference sequence). V was pared by 3 bases and J by 0 bases, with 9 bases between. The CDR3 spells CASSLFRGSYNEQFF. The CDR3 nucleotides read TGTGCCAGCAGCTTGTTTCGGGGCTCCTACAATGAGCAGTTCTTC.

V is TRBV11-2 and J is TRBJ2-2, with TRBD1 matching over 10 bases. The germline V gene has CDR1 SGHAT and CDR2 FQNNGV. This CDR3 has 18 residues. V was pared by 5 bases and J by 0 bases, with 9 bases of the junction left unmatched. CDR3 residues: CASSVHRDRGSNTGELFF. For the CDR3, the DNA is TGTGCCAGCAGCGTACACCGGGACAGGGGATCGAACACCGGGGAGCTGTTTTTT.

V and J are TRBV7-9 and TRBJ2-7; 7 bases are shared with TRBD1. Germline CDR1 is SEHNR and CDR2 is FQNEAQ (reference sequence). The CDR3 is 17 amino acids. J lost 1 base, V lost 0 bases, and 9 bases had no gene match. The chain's CDR3 is CASSLASGGYSSYEQYF. As DNA, the CDR3 is TGTGCCAGCAGCTTAGCGTCAGGGGGATATTCTTCCTACGAGCAGTACTTC.

Notes on this clone: This sample includes further DNA sequences coding for the same CDR3. V gene TRBV28 combines with J gene TRBJ2-2, with D unresolved. Trimming shortened V by 3 bases and J by 4 bases, and 3 bases separated the two germline ends. This CDR3 comprises 12 residues. Germline V CDR1 and CDR2: MDHEN, SYDVKM. Here the CDR3 reads CASSFGTGELFF. CDR3 coding DNA: TGTGCCAGCAGTTTCGGCACCGGGGAGCTGTTTTTT. Full variable domain (rest looked up from reference TRBV28 and TRBJ2-2): DVKVTQSSRYLVKRTGEKVFLECVQDMDHENMFWYRQDPGLGLRLIYFSYDVKMKEKGDIPEGYSVSREKKERFSLILESASTNQTSMYLCASSFGTGELFFGEGSRLTVL.

The chain links TRBV14 to TRBJ2-1; TRBD2 matches at 10 bases. With 4 bases clipped from V and 8 bases from J, the junction kept 8 bases outside the gene matches. Per the germline V gene, CDR1 is SGHDN and CDR2 is FVKESK. The CDR3 sequence is 15 residues long. The CDR3 coding sequence is TGTGCCAGCAGCCTGGTAGCGGGAGGAGGAGATGAGCAGTTCTTC. Translated: CASSLVAGGGDEQFF.

The rearrangement joins TRBV5-1 to TRBJ2-7, with a weak D call TRBD1 (6 bases). CDR1 is SGHRS, CDR2 YFSETQ, per germline. V was trimmed by 0 bases and J by 3 bases, leaving 10 bases between them. The CDR3 has 14 residues. Here the CDR3 reads CASSLDGTSYEQYF. The CDR3 DNA is TGCGCCAGCAGCTTGGATGGGACAAGCTACGAGCAGTACTTC.

Of note for this clone: This same CDR3 is encoded by further DNA sequences in the sample. This rearrangement joins TRBV9 to TRBJ2-3; a possible D gene is TRBD2 (6 bases). CDR1 and CDR2 (germline): SGDLS, YYNGEE. This CDR3 has 15 residues. Trimming took off 5 bases at V and 1 base at J, with 14 bases between the two ends. CDR3: CASSVWDSRTDTQYF. CDR3 in DNA: TGTGCCAGCAGTGTATGGGACTCGCGCACAGATACGCAGTATTTT.

This rearrangement joins TRBV30 to TRBJ2-7, with 9 bases that match TRBD2. The CDR3 loop spans 15 amino acids. V lost 0 bases to trimming and J lost 3 bases; unmatched junction nucleotides: 6. Germline loops: CDR1 GTSNPN, CDR2 SVGIG (reference sequence). CDR3 in DNA: TGTGCCTGGAGTGTACGTCTAGCGGGACGCTACGAGCAGTACTTC. This sequence encodes CAWSVRLAGRYEQYF. Based on the CDR3 plus reference TRBV30 and TRBJ2-7, the full variable domain is SQTIHQWPATLVQPVGSPLSLECTVEGTSNPNLYWYRQAAGRGLQLLFYSVGIGQISSEVPQNLSASRPQDRQFILSSKKLLLSDSGFYLCAWSVRLAGRYEQYFGPGTRLTVT.

This chain joins TRBV7-9 and TRBJ2-3, with TRBD2 identical over 8 bases. The CDR3 length is 15 residues. Germline V gives CDR1 SEHNR, CDR2 FQNEAQ (reference sequence). The V segment lost 2 bases and the J segment 4 bases; nucleotides outside the gene matches: 5. CDR3 DNA: TGTGCCAGCAGCTTACAGCGGGAGAGGGCAGATACGCAGTATTTT. Amino acid sequence: CASSLQRERADTQYF.

The chain links TRBV28 to TRBJ2-1; maybe TRBD1 (5 bases). The ends were cut back, 6 bases at V and 2 bases at J, with 17 bases in the middle. The CDR3 has 16 residues. The germline CDR1 and CDR2 sequences are MDHEN and SYDVKM. CDR3 loop: CASSPGWQGTYNEQFF. The CDR3 DNA follows: TGTGCCAGCAGCCCCGGGTGGCAGGGCACCTACAATGAGCAGTTCTTC.

The chain joins TRBV9 to TRBJ2-3, with D perhaps matching TRBD1 or TRBD2 (5 bases each). V lost 1 base to trimming and J lost 4 bases, with 13 bases between them. The CDR3 is 15 residues long. Per germline, CDR1 SGDLS and CDR2 YYNGEE. The CDR3 DNA reads as TGTGCCAGCAGCGTACGGGACGCCCGGGCAGATACGCAGTATTTT. Translation: CASSVRDARADTQYF. Full variable domain (rest looked up from reference TRBV9 and TRBJ2-3): DSGVTQTPKHLITATGQRVTLRCSPRSGDLSVYWYQQSLDQGLQFLIQYYNGEERAKGNILERFSAQQFPDLHSELNLSSLELGDSALYFCASSVRDARADTQYFGPGTRLTVL.

CDR3 in amino acids: CASSPRVSEAFF. Here the CDR3 DNA reads TGTGCCAGCAGCCCTAGGGTAAGTGAAGCTTTCTTT. The V call is TRBV13, the J call TRBJ1-1; D uncertain. CDR3 length: 12 amino acids. V gave up 5 bases and J gave up 7 bases, with 11 bases separating them. Germline CDR1 PRHDT, CDR2 FYEKMQ (reference sequence).